The 17 T cell receptor beta chains listed next were all sequenced from one sample in a study of a mutant IDH1 vaccine in newly diagnosed glioma. No antigen is known for these receptors. The time point denotes: week 11, during vaccination. The vaccine gave 300 ug of a 20-mer mutant IDH1 peptide subcutaneously per dose. Libraries were prepared by immunoSEQ multiplex PCR; TCRdb keeps only in-frame clonotypes and omits some of them. Here the sample spans 110,000 or so clones, 85% to 90% being singletons. The sample in question was PBMCs, obtained from a glioma patient whose treatment included an IDH1 peptide vaccine. These receptors came from a woman aged 50 to 60 with glioma.

The rearrangement uses TRBV9 and TRBJ2-2; D tentatively reads TRBD1 or TRBD2 (5 bases each). Trimming cost V 2 bases and J 2 bases, with 7 bases left between them. The CDR3 runs to 14 residues. Per germline, CDR1 SGDLS and CDR2 YYNGEE. The CDR3 DNA sequence: TGTGCCAGCAGCGTGGGACCAAACACCGGGGAGCTGTTTTTT. Translation gives CASSVGPNTGELFF. Looking up the rest from reference TRBV9 and TRBJ2-2 gives the full variable domain: DSGVTQTPKHLITATGQRVTLRCSPRSGDLSVYWYQQSLDQGLQFLIQYYNGEERAKGNILERFSAQQFPDLHSELNLSSLELGDSALYFCASSVGPNTGELFFGEGSRLTVL.

This clone occurred once. This chain connects TRBV18 to TRBJ2-1; D remains unclear. Trimming took off 6 bases at V and 4 bases at J, with 13 bases between the two ends. The V gene's germline CDR1 is KGHSH and CDR2 LQKENI. The CDR3 is 14 residues long. The CDR3 spells CASSPNSAYNEQFF. CDR3 DNA sequence: TGTGCCAGCTCCCCGAACAGTGCATACAATGAGCAGTTCTTC.

The gene calls are TRBV10-2 and TRBJ2-5; 8 positions agree with TRBD2. The CDR3 has 18 amino acids. The junction had 20 bases not matched to a gene; V was cut back by 6 bases and J by 5 bases. The germline V gene has CDR1 WSHSY and CDR2 SAAADI. The CDR3 DNA is TGCGCCAGCAGCCCCAGGGCTAGCGGGTTCTGGGCGGGCGAGACCCAGTACTTC. Amino acids: CASSPRASGFWAGETQYF.

V gene TRBV5-5 combines with J gene TRBJ2-3; 8 bases line up with TRBD2. The CDR3 totals 16 residues. CDR1 and CDR2 (germline): SGHKS, YYEKEE (reference sequence). Trimming took 4 bases from V and 5 from J; bases not matched to a gene: 12. CDR3 nucleotides: TGTGCCAGCAGCAAGCAGGCGGGAGGCCCCGTAGATACGCAGTATTTT. Encoded protein: CASSKQAGGPVDTQYF.

The chain has TRBV29-1 and TRBJ1-1, with D maybe TRBD1 (5 bases). The V and J ends lost 6 bases and 4 bases respectively, with 15 bases between them. Germline-derived CDR1 and CDR2 are SQVTM and ANQGSEA. The CDR3 consists of 13 residues. This CDR3 reads CSVARGAITEAFF. Here the CDR3 DNA reads TGCAGCGTGGCTCGAGGGGCGATCACTGAAGCTTTCTTT.

The V call is TRBV19, the J call TRBJ2-1, with TRBD1 as a possible D gene (5 bases). With 4 bases removed from V and 6 bases from J, the gap between germline ends came to 10 bases. CDR1 LNHDA and CDR2 SQIVND come from the germline V gene (reference sequence). There are 13 residues in the CDR3. The CDR3 DNA reads TGTGCCAGTAGTACGACGGACACCAATGAGCAGTTCTTC. Translating gives CASSTTDTNEQFF.

The chain carries TRBV5-1 and TRBJ2-7, with TRBD1 as a possible D gene (6 bases). Between the trimmed V and J ends, which lost 3 bases and 3 bases, there was a span of 10 bases. Germline lookup yields CDR1 SGHRS and CDR2 YFSETQ. The CDR3 spans 13 residues. CDR3 sequence reads: CASSSRDNYEQYF. Written as DNA, the CDR3 is TGCGCCAGCAGCTCCCGGGACAACTACGAGCAGTACTTC.

The V call is TRBV11-3, the J call TRBJ2-7; D is unclear. Germline V lookup: CDR1 SGHNT, CDR2 YENEEA. The V end lost 2 bases, the J end lost 0 bases, and 5 bases lay between the germline ends. The CDR3 extends over 13 amino acids. The CDR3 loop reads CASSLRGSYEQYF. The CDR3 coding sequence is TGTGCCAGCAGCTTAAGAGGCTCCTACGAGCAGTACTTC.

The rearrangement links TRBV7-9 to TRBJ2-1, with 12 nucleotides matching TRBD2. Germline V lookup: CDR1 SEHNR, CDR2 FQNEAQ (reference sequence). The CDR3 totals 15 residues. With 4 bases clipped from V and 10 bases from J, the junction kept 8 bases outside the gene matches. CDR3 region: CASSCVGLAGCEQFF. Written as DNA, the CDR3 is TGTGCCAGCAGCTGCGTAGGACTAGCGGGATGCGAGCAGTTCTTC.

The rearrangement uses TRBV6-1 and TRBJ2-3, with unresolved D. This CDR3 contains 13 residues. V lost 2 bases and J 2 bases, leaving 5 bases between the germline ends. Germline-derived CDR1 and CDR2 are MNHNS and SASEGT. As DNA, the CDR3 is TGTGCCAGCAGTGAAACAACCACAGATACGCAGTATTTT. Its translation is CASSETTTDTQYF.

The V and J genes are TRBV27 and TRBJ1-5; D is undetermined. This CDR3 has 14 residues. CDR1 and CDR2 from the germline V gene are MNHEY and SMNVEV (reference sequence). Trimming took 2 bases from V and 0 from J, leaving 5 bases between them. The CDR3 region has the DNA TGTGCCAGCAGTTTACAAGATAGCAATCAGCCCCAGCATTTT. This gives the protein CASSLQDSNQPQHF.

A few counts support this clone. The chain uses TRBV30 and TRBJ1-1; no clear D. The CDR3 totals 14 residues. Trimming removed 8 bases at V and 5 bases at J, with 21 bases between. CDR1 and CDR2 from the germline V gene are GTSNPN and SVGIG (reference sequence). The CDR3 reads CALNQNLGFTEAFF. DNA for the CDR3: TGTGCCCTGAACCAGAACCTGGGGTTTACTGAAGCTTTCTTT.

The J gene is TRBJ2-1, the V gene TRBV25-1; the match to TRBD2 covers 7 bases. The length of the CDR3 is 18 residues. The V segment lost 1 base and the J segment 7 bases; nucleotides outside the gene matches: 16. The germline V gene encodes CDR1 MGHDK and CDR2 SYGVNS. The CDR3 DNA reads as TGTGCCAGCAGTGAATCCTGGCGGGGCTTAGGGCGGGAGAATGAGCAGTTCTTC. Amino acids: CASSESWRGLGRENEQFF.

The V and J genes are TRBV20-1 and TRBJ2-1; no definite D call. The V end was cut by 8 bases, the J end by 4 bases, with 6 bases between. This CDR3 region has 10 residues. Germline CDR1 is DFQATT and CDR2 is SNEGSKA (reference sequence). The CDR3 bases are TGCAGTCGAGGATACAATGAGCAGTTCTTC. This codes for CSRGYNEQFF.

This rearrangement joins TRBV4-1 to TRBJ1-5; D gene ambiguous. Germline values: CDR1 MGHRA, CDR2 YSYEKL. Trimming pared 3 bases from V and 2 bases from J, leaving 8 bases between. The CDR3 loop spans 14 amino acids. The CDR3, as DNA: TGCGCCAGCAGCCAGAGAGCTGGCAATCAGCCCCAGCATTTT. As protein: CASSQRAGNQPQHF.

The table lists this clone with a count of one. The limits of the CDR3 on the DNA are not certain, so only TCRdb's listed CDR3 is given. This rearrangement joins TRBV28 to TRBJ1-1; TRBD1 is the table's D call and was not checked against the DNA. Germline CDR1 and CDR2: MDHEN and SYDVKM. The CDR3 has 13 residues if both end residues are counted. CDR3 amino acids: CASSSSNARINFF.

In DNA form, the CDR3 reads TGTGCCAGCAGCTTAGCAGGGGGCAAGGCCCTCCACTTT. Translation gives CASSLAGGKALHF. This chain uses TRBV7-9 with TRBJ1-6; 7 nucleotides match TRBD1. V trimming: 0 bases; J trimming: 14 bases; junction bases outside the gene matches: 4. CDR3 length: 13 amino acids. The V gene's germline CDR1 is SEHNR and CDR2 FQNEAQ (reference sequence).